The present entry profiles one T cell receptor (beta chain) with its context. Its antigen remains unidentified. Some clones are missing from TCRdb's copy, which holds only in-frame ones; the method was immunoSEQ multiplex PCR. The table includes approximately 270,000 clones, 90% detected once. An approximately 130-subject validation cohort, separate from the 666-subject first cohort, supplied the donors. This record belongs to a study of cytomegalovirus exposure and HLA in healthy donors. Study-wide findings and caveats: Reportedly, diagnosis of cytomegalovirus status by the classifier showed high specificity and sensitivity. The study labeled 164 TCR beta chains cytomegalovirus-associated.

CDR1 is SQVTM, CDR2 ANQGSEA, per germline. The trim removed 6 bases at V and 8 bases at J, leaving 11 bases unmatched. The CDR3 consists of 14 residues. This chain connects TRBV29-1 to TRBJ1-4, with 8 bases that match TRBD1. Source material: PBMCs. This TCR came from a woman under 30 in good health and CMV-seronegative. In DNA, the CDR3 is TGCAGCGTAAAACAGGGGGTCCCGGGGGAAAAACTGTTTTTT. This sequence encodes CSVKQGVPGEKLFF.